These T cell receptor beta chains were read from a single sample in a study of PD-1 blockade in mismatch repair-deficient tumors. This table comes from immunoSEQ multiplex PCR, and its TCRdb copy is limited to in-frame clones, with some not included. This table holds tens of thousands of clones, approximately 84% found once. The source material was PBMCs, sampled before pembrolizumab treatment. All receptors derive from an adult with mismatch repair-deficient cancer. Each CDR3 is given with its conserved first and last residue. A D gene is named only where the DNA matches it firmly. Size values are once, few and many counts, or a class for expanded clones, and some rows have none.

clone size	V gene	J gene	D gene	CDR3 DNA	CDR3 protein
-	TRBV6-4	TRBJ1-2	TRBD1	TGTGCCAGCTTCGGACAGGTAAACTATGGCTACACCTTC	CASFGQVNYGYTF
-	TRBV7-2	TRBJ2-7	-	TGTGCCAGCAGCTTAGCGCCCGGTGCGGCACAAGAGCAGTACTTC	CASSLAPGAAQEQYF
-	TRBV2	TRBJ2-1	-	TGTGCCAGCAACCGGGACTCTTACAATGAGCAGTTCTTC	CASNRDSYNEQFF
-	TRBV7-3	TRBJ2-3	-	TGTGCCAGCAGCTCGCGGGTGACCCGCGCCCCAGATACGCAGTATTTT	CASSSRVTRAPDTQYF
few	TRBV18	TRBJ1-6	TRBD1	TGTGCCAGCTTCCCGGGACAGGCCGCCTCACCCCTCCACTTT	CASFPGQAASPLHF
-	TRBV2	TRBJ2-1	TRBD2	TGTGCCAGCAGTGCACCGGGACTAGCGGGAGAATACTACAATGAGCAGTTCTTC	CASSAPGLAGEYYNEQFF
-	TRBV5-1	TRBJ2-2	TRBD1	TGCGCCAGCAGCTTGGCCGTAGACAGGGGCGCCGGGGAGCTGTTTTTT	CASSLAVDRGAGELFF
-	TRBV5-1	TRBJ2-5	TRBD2	TGCGCCAGCGGTAGTAGCGGGAGGGAGACCCAGTACTTC	CASGSSGRETQYF
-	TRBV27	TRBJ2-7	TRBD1	TGTGCCAGCAGTTTGAGCGCCGGGACAGGGGCCTCCTACGAGCAGTACTTC	CASSLSAGTGASYEQYF
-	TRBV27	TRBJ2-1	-	TGTGCCAGCAGGAAGGGGGGGGTCGCCTACAATGAGCAGTTCTTC	CASRKGGVAYNEQFF
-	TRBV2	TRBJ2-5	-	TGTGCCAGCAGTGAGCAGGGTTTTGGAAAGGAGACCCAGTACTTC	CASSEQGFGKETQYF
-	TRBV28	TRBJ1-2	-	TGTGCCAGCAGACTAGGAGGGACCCCAGGCTACACCTTC	CASRLGGTPGYTF
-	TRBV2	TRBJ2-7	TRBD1	TGTGCCAGCACTCGACAGGGCTACGAGCAGTACTTC	CASTRQGYEQYF
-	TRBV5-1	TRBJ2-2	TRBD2	TGCGCCAGCAGATCCGGACTAGTCTACCTCAACACCGGGGAGCTGTTTTTT	CASRSGLVYLNTGELFF
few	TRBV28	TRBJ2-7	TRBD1	TGTGCCAGCAGGGATCCGGGACAGGGGATTTACGAGCAGTACTTC	CASRDPGQGIYEQYF
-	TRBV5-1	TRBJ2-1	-	TGCGCCAGCAGCTTGACAGGGTCCCCCTACAATGAGCAGTTCTTC	CASSLTGSPYNEQFF
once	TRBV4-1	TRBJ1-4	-	TGCGCCAGCAGCCGAACAGGCACGAATGAAAAACTGTTTTTT	CASSRTGTNEKLFF
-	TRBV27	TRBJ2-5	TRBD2	TGTGCCAGCAGTTTATCCGTTGTGCTAGCGGGGGAGACCCAGTACTTC	CASSLSVVLAGETQYF
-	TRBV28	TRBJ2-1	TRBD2	TGTGCCAGCATTCGGACTAGCGGGAGGAATGAGCAGTTCTTC	CASIRTSGRNEQFF
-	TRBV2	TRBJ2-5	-	TGTGCCAGCAATTATGAGTCTGTAGAGACCCAGTACTTC	CASNYESVETQYF
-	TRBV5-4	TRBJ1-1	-	TGTGCCAGCAGCACGCAGGGGTTTGGGAACACTGAAGCTTTCTTT	CASSTQGFGNTEAFF
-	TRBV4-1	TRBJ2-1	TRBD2	TGCGCCAGCAGCCAAGATCTTCGCGGGAGGGGCGACAATGAGCAGTTCTTC	CASSQDLRGRGDNEQFF
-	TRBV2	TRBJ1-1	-	TGTGCCAGCAGTGTGCAGGGTTTTCAGGCTTTCTTT	CASSVQGFQAFF
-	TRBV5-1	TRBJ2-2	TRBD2	TGCGCCAGCGGCGGGGGGGGCGGCACCGGGGAGCTGTTTTTT	CASGGGGGTGELFF
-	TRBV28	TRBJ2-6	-	TGTGCCAGCAGTTTAGGCGGCTCTGGGGCCAACGTCCTGACTTTC	CASSLGGSGANVLTF
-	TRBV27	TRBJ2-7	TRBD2	TGTGCCAGCAGTCCTAGCGGGCTTATTACCCTCGAGCAGTACTTC	CASSPSGLITLEQYF
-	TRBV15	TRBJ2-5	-	TGTGCCACCAGCAGGGGGGGACAGAACCAAGAGACCCAGTACTTC	CATSRGGQNQETQYF
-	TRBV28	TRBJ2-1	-	TGTGCCAGCAGTTTTGTGGACTTCAAATCCTACAATGAGCAGTTCTTC	CASSFVDFKSYNEQFF
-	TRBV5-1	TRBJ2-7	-	TGCGCCAGCAGCCCTACCCCTTTCAAAGGGGCCTACGAGCAGTACTTC	CASSPTPFKGAYEQYF
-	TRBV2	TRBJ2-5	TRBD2	TGTGCCAGCAAACGAGCGGGAAACCAAGAGACCCAGTACTTC	CASKRAGNQETQYF
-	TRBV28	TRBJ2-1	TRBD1	TGTGCCAGCAGTTTATTAGAGGGGGCCCATGAGCAGTTCTTC	CASSLLEGAHEQFF
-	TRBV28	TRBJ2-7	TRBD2	TGTGCCAGCACCCTACGGGGGGTACACGGCGAGCAGTACTTC	CASTLRGVHGEQYF
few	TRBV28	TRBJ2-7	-	TGTGCCAGCAGTCCTACCGTGATCTCTTACGAGCAGTACTTC	CASSPTVISYEQYF
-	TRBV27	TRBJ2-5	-	TGTGCCAGCAGCCCCCCGGGGGGCGCGGTTGTCCAGTACTTC	CASSPPGGAVVQYF
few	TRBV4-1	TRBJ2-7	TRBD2	TGCGCCAGCAGCCACGGGACTAGCGGGAGGGAGGAGCAGTACTTC	CASSHGTSGREEQYF
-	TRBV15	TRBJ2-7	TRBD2	TGTGCCACCAGCAGGGCTTTCCTGAGCGGGAGGGCCTACGAGCAGTACTTC	CATSRAFLSGRAYEQYF
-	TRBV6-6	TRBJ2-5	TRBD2	TGTGCCAGCAGGCCCGGGGGTAGCGGGAGTACAGAGACCCAGTACTTC	CASRPGGSGSTETQYF
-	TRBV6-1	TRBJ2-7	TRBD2	TGTGCCAGCAGTGTCCACCGAGCGGGAGTAAGCGAGCAGTACTTC	CASSVHRAGVSEQYF
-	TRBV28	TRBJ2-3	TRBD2	TGTGCCAGCAGTCCTCCGGGACTAGCGGGAGGAAATACGCAGTATTTT	CASSPPGLAGGNTQYF
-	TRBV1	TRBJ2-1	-	TGCACCAGCAGCCCTCCGGGTCGTGTAGCAGAGCAGTTCTTC	CTSSPPGRVAEQFF
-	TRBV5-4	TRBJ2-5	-	TGTGCCAGCAGCCACCAGTCGTCTGTGGAGACCCAGTACTTC	CASSHQSSVETQYF
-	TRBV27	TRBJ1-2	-	TGTGCCAGCAGTTTAAGCGGGAGGACCCCCAACTATGGCTACACCTTC	CASSLSGRTPNYGYTF